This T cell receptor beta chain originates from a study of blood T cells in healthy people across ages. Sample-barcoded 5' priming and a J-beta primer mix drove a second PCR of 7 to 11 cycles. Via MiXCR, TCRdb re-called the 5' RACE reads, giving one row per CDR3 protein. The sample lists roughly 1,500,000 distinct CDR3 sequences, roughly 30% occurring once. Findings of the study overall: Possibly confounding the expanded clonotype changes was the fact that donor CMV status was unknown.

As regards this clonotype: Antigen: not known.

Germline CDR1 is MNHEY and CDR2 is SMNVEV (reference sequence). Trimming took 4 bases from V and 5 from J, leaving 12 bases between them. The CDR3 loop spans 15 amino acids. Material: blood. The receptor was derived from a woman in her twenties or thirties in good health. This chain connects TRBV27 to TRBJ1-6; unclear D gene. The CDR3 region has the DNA TGTGCCAGCAGTTACTCGGGTGGGAATAATTCACCCCTCCACTTT. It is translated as CASSYSGGNNSPLHF.